The text below deals with one T cell receptor beta chain. Its antigen is unknown. Per-base qualities were not stored, and no clone one base away is much larger. The sample originates from a study of coeliac disease (dated by TCRdb to the early 2020s). Regarding the complete study: Coeliac patients were classed as newly diagnosed active disease, refractory coeliac disease type I, or disease controlled by a gluten-free diet. High-resolution HLA typing was unavailable, so biased TRBV7-2 usage was queried as a proof of principle. Next-generation sequencing of rearranged TRB and TRG CDR3 regions was applied to small intestinal lymphocyte fractions from coeliac and non-coeliac patients. The study was aimed at characterising TR repertoires of small intestinal T cells in active, refractory type I and gluten-free-diet-treated coeliac disease. The full study included about 30 patients: approximately 22 with serologically confirmed coeliac disease and 8 controls with non-small intestinal disorders. TRB sequencing worked for samples from 27 to 35 subjects, and these included 20 to 25 paired bulk unsorted intraepithelial and lamina propria cell samples. General conclusions and limits of the study: The authors considered the approach unsuitable for unbiased detection of gliadin-specific T cells, which are scarce and rarely shared between patients. TRB repertoires were largely private; most amino acid sequences were unique to one sample, and V-gene usage did not differ significantly by disease group. Cross-contamination between compartments was possible, because separating intraepithelial cells from lamina propria cells did not produce high-purity fractions. Active coeliac intraepithelial and lamina propria samples had lower TRB and TRG repertoire clonality than controls, suggesting that diverse T cells were recruited.

Relative to germline, V is missing 4 bases and J is missing 1 base, with 0 bases of the junction outside any gene match. Its CDR3 holds 14 amino acids, cysteine through phenylalanine. Only CDR3 DNA is held: 42 bases, read in frame from base 1. CDR1 SGHDT and CDR2 YYEEEE are derived from the germline V gene. Cells were frozen in aliquots of 500,000 in DMSO/FBS in liquid nitrogen, and a single aliquot from each fraction was used for sequencing. Every one of the 30 study patients had an endoscopy and a small intestinal biopsy. Intraepithelial cells were released by stirring biopsies for one hour at 37°C in RPMI containing EGTA, MgCl2 and 1% FBS. The Qiagen DNeasy blood extraction kit was used to extract genomic DNA from the frozen unsorted cell fractions. To prepare the library, the immunoSEQ multiplex PCR assay was applied. Using reverse primers that targeted J gene segments together with forward primers that targeted V gene segments, the TR loci were amplified in a multiplexed PCR. The Illumina HiSeq System was used to sequence the amplified CDR3 regions. On the study's bioinformatics: To strip out PCR and sequencing errors and collapse the data into unique sequences, a nearest-neighbour algorithm merged closely related reads. Repertoires were summarised by clonality and by T cell density, defined as TR molecules per amount of genomic DNA input. CDR3 amino acid sequences present in at least 80% of unsorted samples were defined as public TRs and were then tested for differential abundance between coeliac and control samples. Differences in clonality and density between disease groups were tested by Kruskal-Wallis tests, followed by Dunn post-tests. Drawn from immuneACCESS, this table holds only the in-frame rearrangements with V and J called that TCRdb kept. Clones are partly lost; checked studies trace under half to an unresolved V gene and leave the rest unexplained. That table is the source of V, J and clone size, and D and trimming were worked out from the DNA. The sample table lists thousands of clones, 62% of them with a count of one. The ten biggest clones cover approximately 7.5% of the sample.

The rearrangement joined TRBV5-6 to TRBJ2-2; the central 8 bases match TRBD2. The sequence was obtained from a woman aged 18-29 years with active celiac disease. The material sequenced was intraepithelial lymphocytes from the gut. This sample's cell subset or site label indicates: intraepithelial cell (IEC) fraction of small intestinal biopsy. The DNA reads TGTGCCAGCAGCCGGGGGGGGAACACCGGGGAGCTGTTTTTT. The translation is CASSRGGNTGELFF.